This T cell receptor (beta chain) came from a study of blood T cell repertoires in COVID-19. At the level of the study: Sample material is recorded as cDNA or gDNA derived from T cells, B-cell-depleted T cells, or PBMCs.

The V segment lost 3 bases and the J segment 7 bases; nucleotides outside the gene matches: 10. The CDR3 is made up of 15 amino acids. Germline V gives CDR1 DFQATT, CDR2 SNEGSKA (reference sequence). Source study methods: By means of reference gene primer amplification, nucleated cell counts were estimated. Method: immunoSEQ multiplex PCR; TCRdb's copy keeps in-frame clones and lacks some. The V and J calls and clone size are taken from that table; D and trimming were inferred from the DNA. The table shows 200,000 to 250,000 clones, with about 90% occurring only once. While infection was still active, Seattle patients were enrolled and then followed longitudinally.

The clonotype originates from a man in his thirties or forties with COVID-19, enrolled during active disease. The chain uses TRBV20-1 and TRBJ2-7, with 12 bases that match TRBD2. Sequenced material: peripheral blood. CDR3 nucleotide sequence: TGCAGTGCTAGTCTCCTAGCGGGAGGGGCTCGGGAGCAGTACTTC. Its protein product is CSASLLAGGAREQYF.